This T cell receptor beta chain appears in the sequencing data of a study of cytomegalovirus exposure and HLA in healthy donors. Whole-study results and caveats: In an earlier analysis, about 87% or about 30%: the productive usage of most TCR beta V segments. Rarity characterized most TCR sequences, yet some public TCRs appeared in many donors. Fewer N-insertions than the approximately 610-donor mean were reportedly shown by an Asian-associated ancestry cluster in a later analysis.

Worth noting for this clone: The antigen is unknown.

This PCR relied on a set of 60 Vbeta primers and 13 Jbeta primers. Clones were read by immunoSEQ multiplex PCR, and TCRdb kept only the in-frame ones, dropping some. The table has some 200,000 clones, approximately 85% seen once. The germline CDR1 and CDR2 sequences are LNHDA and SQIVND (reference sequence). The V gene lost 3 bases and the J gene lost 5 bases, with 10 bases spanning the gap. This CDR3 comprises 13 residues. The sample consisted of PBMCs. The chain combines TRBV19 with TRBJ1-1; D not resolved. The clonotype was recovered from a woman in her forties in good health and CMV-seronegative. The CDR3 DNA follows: TGTGCCAGTAGTATTGGAGGGTGGACTGAAGCTTTCTTT. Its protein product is CASSIGGWTEAFF. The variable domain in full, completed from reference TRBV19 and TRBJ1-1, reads DGGITQSPKYLFRKEGQNVTLSCEQNLNHDAMYWYRQDPGQGLRLIYYSQIVNDFQKGDIAEGYSVSREKKESFPLTVTSAQKNPTAFYLCASSIGGWTEAFFGQGTRLTVV.